One and the same sample provided the 32 T cell receptor beta chains below, sequenced in a study of cytomegalovirus exposure and HLA in healthy donors listed by TCRdb under 2017. Library creation used the immunoSEQ multiplex PCR assay. TCRdb carries this immuneACCESS record with in-frame sequences only. Its versions omit some clonotypes, under half of them owing to an unresolved V gene in the studies checked, with the rest unexplained. For this sample there are approximately 240,000 clones; around 90% appear just once. The top ten clones comprise around 1% of the sample. The sequenced sample was PBMCs. The receptors were sampled from a young woman in good health and CMV-seronegative.

The chain carries TRBV6-5 and TRBJ2-5; the match to TRBD2 covers 13 bases. J was trimmed by 5 bases and V by 7 bases; bases with no gene match: 4. This CDR3 has 14 amino acids. The germline V gene has CDR1 MNHEY and CDR2 SVGAGI. CDR3 in DNA: TGTGCCAGCACGGGACTAGCGGGAACTGAGACCCAGTACTTC. Its translation is CASTGLAGTETQYF.

The rearrangement uses TRBV30 and TRBJ1-6, with TRBD1 identical over 9 bases. The V and J ends lost 4 bases and 14 bases, in that order; junction bases with no gene match: 9. This CDR3 contains 13 residues. Germline V gene sequence: CDR1 GTSNPN, CDR2 SVGIG (reference sequence). CDR3 coding DNA: TGTGCCTGGACCGGGACAGGGAGTTTTTCCCTCCACTTT. It translates to CAWTGTGSFSLHF.

This chain joins TRBV6-4 and TRBJ2-2; a weak D match, TRBD2 (5 bases). This CDR3 is 16 amino acids long. Deletions cut 0 bases from V and 5 bases from J, with 13 bases between. The germline V gene has CDR1 MRHNA and CDR2 SNTAGT. The CDR3 DNA reads TGTGCCAGCAGTGACTCGCAAGGGAGAGGGACCGGGGAGCTGTTTTTT. It yields the protein CASSDSQGRGTGELFF.

The V call is TRBV7-9, the J call TRBJ2-7, with TRBD2 identical over 11 bases. After removal of 3 bases from V and 6 bases from J, the junction contained 16 bases not matched to a gene. The CDR3 is 18 amino acids. Germline-derived CDR1 and CDR2 are SEHNR and FQNEAQ (reference sequence). The CDR3 loop reads CASSLGKGGTSGRAEQYF. As DNA, the CDR3 is TGTGCCAGCAGCTTGGGGAAAGGAGGAACTAGCGGGAGAGCCGAGCAGTACTTC.

This clone was seen just once. The CDR3 DNA reads as TGTGCCAGTAGTATAGAGAGTAGCGGGTACCAAGAGACCCAGTACTTC. Protein: CASSIESSGYQETQYF. This rearrangement joins TRBV19 to TRBJ2-5; 7 bases agree with TRBD2. Germline loops: CDR1 LNHDA, CDR2 SQIVND (reference sequence). The junction had 4 bases not matched to a gene; V was cut back by 0 bases and J by 0 bases. The CDR3 has 16 residues.

The rearrangement joins TRBV30 to TRBJ2-7, with 8 bases identical to TRBD2. The CDR3 loop spans 12 amino acids. V trimming: 4 bases; J trimming: 7 bases; junction bases outside the gene matches: 6. CDR1 GTSNPN and CDR2 SVGIG come from the germline V gene (reference sequence). CDR3 sequence reads: CAWKAGVEEQYF. DNA for the CDR3: TGTGCCTGGAAAGCGGGAGTCGAGGAGCAGTACTTC.

This sequence joins TRBV7-7 and TRBJ1-5, with TRBD1 identical over 12 bases. The CDR3 contains 17 residues. With 4 bases clipped from V and 6 bases from J, the junction kept 10 bases outside the gene matches. The germline V gene encodes CDR1 SSHAT and CDR2 FNYEAQ (reference sequence). The CDR3 protein is CASSSKVGTGGCQPQHF. CDR3 DNA: TGTGCCAGCAGCTCGAAGGTCGGGACAGGGGGCTGTCAGCCCCAGCATTTT.

The chain joins TRBV29-1 to TRBJ2-7, with TRBD2 matching 8 bases. The junction had 15 bases not matched to a gene; V was cut back by 6 bases and J by 5 bases. CDR3 length equals 15 residues. CDR1 is SQVTM and CDR2 is ANQGSEA in the germline V gene. This CDR3 is CSVGESGSIGDEQYF. CDR3 DNA sequence: TGCAGCGTGGGGGAGAGCGGGAGTATCGGGGACGAGCAGTACTTC.

This chain uses TRBV27 with TRBJ2-5; a possible D gene is TRBD2 (6 bases). Trimming stripped 5 bases from V and 3 bases from J, with 10 bases between. The CDR3 has 13 amino acids. Germline CDR1 MNHEY, CDR2 SMNVEV (reference sequence). The CDR3 loop reads CASSPRLEETQYF. In nucleotides, the CDR3 is TGTGCCAGCAGTCCCCGACTAGAAGAGACCCAGTACTTC.

The rearrangement joins TRBV11-2 to TRBJ1-5, with D perhaps TRBD1 (6 bases). The CDR3 sequence is 13 residues long. In germline, CDR1 is SGHAT, CDR2 FQNNGV. V lost 5 bases and J lost 7, with 12 bases in between. CDR3 loop: CASSLNRDQPQHF. The CDR3 DNA sequence: TGTGCCAGCAGCCTCAACAGGGACCAGCCCCAGCATTTT.

V and J are TRBV29-1 and TRBJ2-4; 8 bases agree with TRBD1. This CDR3 contains 15 residues. Per the germline V gene, CDR1 is SQVTM and CDR2 is ANQGSEA. Trimming cost V 7 bases and J 0 bases; bases outside gene matches: 8. Here the CDR3 reads CSAEGQDLAKNIQYF. CDR3 DNA sequence: TGCAGCGCCGAGGGACAGGACCTAGCCAAAAACATTCAGTACTTC.

In its sample, this clone was seen a few times. The rearrangement uses TRBV30 and TRBJ2-7, with 9 nucleotides matching TRBD1. Trimming cost V 4 bases and J 3 bases; bases outside gene matches: 10. The CDR3 sequence is 15 residues long. CDR1 is GTSNPN, CDR2 SVGIG, per germline (reference sequence). For the CDR3, the DNA is TGTGCCTGGAACCTCAATCCGGGACAGGGCTACGAGCAGTACTTC. The encoded protein is CAWNLNPGQGYEQYF. Full variable domain (outside the CDR3, taken from reference TRBV30 and TRBJ2-7): SQTIHQWPATLVQPVGSPLSLECTVEGTSNPNLYWYRQAAGRGLQLLFYSVGIGQISSEVPQNLSASRPQDRQFILSSKKLLLSDSGFYLCAWNLNPGQGYEQYFGPGTRLTVT.

J is TRBJ2-5 and V is TRBV7-9, with D tentatively TRBD2 (5 bases). The closer fit of TRBJ2-7 to the DNA end suggests the J call may be wrong. The CDR3 has 11 residues. Germline V gene lookup returns CDR1 SEHNR and CDR2 FQNEAQ (reference sequence). This chain's CDR3 is CASREAYEQYF. For the CDR3, the DNA is TGTGCCAGCAGGGAGGCCTACGAGCAGTACTTC.

The chain joins TRBV30 to TRBJ1-3, with D tentatively TRBD1 (5 bases). Germline-derived CDR1 and CDR2 are GTSNPN and SVGIG (reference sequence). V was pared by 2 bases and J by 4 bases, with 9 bases between. There are 13 residues in the CDR3. As DNA, the CDR3 is TGTGCCTGGAGTAAGGGACTCGGAAACACCATATATTTT. Its translation: CAWSKGLGNTIYF.

This rearrangement joins TRBV19 to TRBJ1-1; maybe TRBD1 (5 bases). Germline assignment: CDR1 LNHDA and CDR2 SQIVND (reference sequence). The CDR3 totals 14 residues. Trimming pared 1 base from V and 12 bases from J, leaving 18 bases between. The DNA for the CDR3 is TGTGCCAGTAGTATAGGTGGGACCTTCCGGGGGACTTTCTTT. Residues: CASSIGGTFRGTFF. Together with reference TRBV19 and TRBJ1-1, the CDR3 gives the full variable domain: DGGITQSPKYLFRKEGQNVTLSCEQNLNHDAMYWYRQDPGQGLRLIYYSQIVNDFQKGDIAEGYSVSREKKESFPLTVTSAQKNPTAFYLCASSIGGTFRGTFFGQGTRLTVV.

The chain couples TRBV10-3 to TRBJ2-7, with D maybe TRBD1 (6 bases). The length of the CDR3 is 12 residues. Trimming removed 10 bases from V and 3 bases from J, with 13 bases in between. The germline gives CDR1 ENHRY, CDR2 SYGVKD. The CDR3 coding sequence is TGTGCCAGCCGGGACACTAGCTACGAGCAGTACTTC. Its translation is CASRDTSYEQYF.

The rearrangement joins TRBV14 to TRBJ2-5; D unresolved. V was pared by 1 base and J by 1 base, with 7 bases between. Germline CDR1 reads SGHDN; CDR2 reads FVKESK. The CDR3 spans 14 residues. This CDR3 is CASSQVRGQETQYF. DNA for the CDR3: TGTGCCAGCAGCCAAGTTAGAGGCCAAGAGACCCAGTACTTC.

The CDR3 spells CASSDPRGGRALETQYF. The CDR3 nucleotides read TGTGCCAGCAGTGACCCTAGGGGCGGGAGGGCCCTAGAGACCCAGTACTTC. This rearrangement joins TRBV6-1 to TRBJ2-5; 9 nucleotides agree with TRBD2. This CDR3 is 17 amino acids long. Trimming removed 3 bases from V and 4 bases from J; junction bases left unmatched: 12. The germline CDR1 and CDR2 sequences are MNHNS and SASEGT.

The rearrangement uses TRBV4-1 and TRBJ1-2; no firm D call. Germline-derived CDR1 and CDR2 are MGHRA and YSYEKL. Between the trimmed V and J ends, which lost 6 bases and 2 bases, there was a span of 16 bases. This CDR3 is 15 amino acids long. The CDR3 DNA reads as TGCGCCAGCAGATCGGCCGGAGGCCAGAACTATGGCTACACCTTC. Translated: CASRSAGGQNYGYTF.

This rearrangement joins TRBV30 to TRBJ2-5, with 9 positions matching TRBD2. V lost 3 bases and J lost 4; bases outside the gene matches: 3. This CDR3 comprises 13 residues. In germline, CDR1 is GTSNPN, CDR2 SVGIG (reference sequence). The CDR3 is CAWRRGGGETQYF. CDR3 DNA sequence: TGTGCCTGGAGGCGCGGGGGGGGAGAGACCCAGTACTTC.

V and J are TRBV28 and TRBJ1-5, with a tentative D call TRBD1 (6 bases). This CDR3 spans 16 amino acids. V lost 6 bases and J lost 4, with 19 bases in between. Germline loops: CDR1 MDHEN, CDR2 SYDVKM. The CDR3 sequence is CASSPTAGQLNQPQHF. The CDR3 bases are TGTGCCAGCAGCCCAACAGCAGGACAGCTTAATCAGCCCCAGCATTTT. Full variable domain (rest looked up from reference TRBV28 and TRBJ1-5): DVKVTQSSRYLVKRTGEKVFLECVQDMDHENMFWYRQDPGLGLRLIYFSYDVKMKEKGDIPEGYSVSREKKERFSLILESASTNQTSMYLCASSPTAGQLNQPQHFGDGTRLSIL.

This clone showed up just once. CDR3 residues: CASSTRTGGMNTEAFF. The DNA of the CDR3 is TGCGCCAGCAGCACCCGGACAGGTGGAATGAACACTGAAGCTTTCTTT. The chain recombines TRBV5-1 with TRBJ1-1; 7 nucleotides match TRBD1. There are 16 residues in the CDR3. Germline V gene data show CDR1 as SGHRS and CDR2 as YFSETQ. V shed 4 bases, J shed 0 bases, and the junction held 9 bases outside the gene matches.

The chain recombines TRBV7-3 with TRBJ2-1; D not certain. CDR1 and CDR2 from the germline V gene are SGHTA and FQGTGA. V lost 4 bases, J lost 4 bases, and 11 bases lay in between. This CDR3 spans 14 amino acids. CDR3 nucleotide sequence: TGTGCCAGCAGCTCCTCGACGGGTTACAATGAGCAGTTCTTC. This codes for CASSSSTGYNEQFF.

The gene calls are TRBV9 and TRBJ1-5; D gene uncertain. There are 14 residues in the CDR3. CDR1 and CDR2 from the germline V gene are SGDLS and YYNGEE. The V and J ends lost 0 bases and 7 bases respectively, with 11 bases between them. CDR3 bases: TGTGCCAGCAGCGTAGATCAGGCTGGACAGCCCCAGCATTTT. The encoded protein is CASSVDQAGQPQHF. Filled out from reference TRBV9 and TRBJ1-5, the complete variable domain reads DSGVTQTPKHLITATGQRVTLRCSPRSGDLSVYWYQQSLDQGLQFLIQYYNGEERAKGNILERFSAQQFPDLHSELNLSSLELGDSALYFCASSVDQAGQPQHFGDGTRLSIL.

There are a few counts of this clone. This sequence joins TRBV27 and TRBJ1-2; the D is unclear. V was pared by 8 bases and J by 5 bases, with 6 bases between. Germline lookup yields CDR1 MNHEY and CDR2 SMNVEV (reference sequence). The CDR3 length is 10 residues. Written as DNA, the CDR3 is TGTGCCAGCGAAACATATGGCTACACCTTC. It is translated as CASETYGYTF.

The genes are TRBV28 and TRBJ2-5, with 9 bases fitting TRBD2. Germline CDR1 and CDR2: MDHEN and SYDVKM. This CDR3 has 13 residues. Germline trimming cut 9 bases from V and 5 bases from J; bases unmatched to any gene: 7. CDR3 amino acids: CASRAGGIETQYF. In DNA form, the CDR3 reads TGTGCCAGTAGAGCGGGGGGAATCGAGACCCAGTACTTC.

This chain uses TRBV6-4 with TRBJ2-1; 8 bases fit TRBD2. Germline loops: CDR1 MRHNA, CDR2 SNTAGT. V was pared by 0 bases and J by 2 bases, with 6 bases of the junction left unmatched. This CDR3 is built from 17 residues. The DNA of the CDR3 is TGTGCCAGCAGTGACTCGAGGCGGGAGGTAACCTACAATGAGCAGTTCTTC. It codes for CASSDSRREVTYNEQFF.

This chain uses TRBV4-1 with TRBJ2-1; 8 nucleotides agree with TRBD1. Germline CDR1 is MGHRA and CDR2 is YSYEKL. V dropped 0 bases and J dropped 8; count of bases not matched to a gene: 12. This CDR3 is 17 amino acids long. CDR3 loop: CASSQDGTGMGQYEQFF. Written as DNA, the CDR3 is TGCGCCAGCAGCCAAGATGGGACAGGAATGGGCCAATATGAGCAGTTCTTC.

V is TRBV5-1 and J is TRBJ2-4; 8 bases match TRBD2. V lost 2 bases, J lost 1 base, and 5 bases stayed unmatched. Germline V gene lookup returns CDR1 SGHRS and CDR2 YFSETQ. There are 16 residues in the CDR3. The CDR3 protein is CASSFGAGGAKNIQYF. CDR3 DNA sequence: TGCGCCAGCAGCTTTGGGGCGGGAGGCGCCAAAAACATTCAGTACTTC.

This chain links TRBV2 with TRBJ2-1; possible D gene TRBD2, 6 bases. This CDR3 region has 15 residues. Germline V gene data show CDR1 as SNHLY and CDR2 as FYNNEI. V gave up 7 bases and J gave up 10 bases, with 23 bases separating them. CDR3 bases: TGTGCCAGCAATACGGCGCGGGGTATAGGTGAAGAGCAGTTCTTC. It specifies CASNTARGIGEEQFF.

The chain is built from TRBV6-1 and TRBJ2-7; 9 bases match TRBD1. Trimming took 8 bases from V and 3 from J; bases not matched to a gene: 5. CDR1 is MNHNS, CDR2 SASEGT, per germline. This CDR3 comprises 13 residues. CDR3 amino acids: CASLGTGIYEQYF. In DNA form, the CDR3 reads TGTGCCAGCCTCGGGACAGGGATCTACGAGCAGTACTTC.

The chain is built from TRBV11-2 and TRBJ2-7, with 7 positions matching TRBD2. Losses at the gene ends were 7 bases for V and 2 bases for J; bases not matched to a gene: 8. The germline CDR1 and CDR2 sequences are SGHAT and FQNNGV. This CDR3 contains 14 residues. DNA of the CDR3: TGTGCCAGCAAGCCGGGACTACCAGCCTACGAGCAGTACTTC. Its protein is CASKPGLPAYEQYF.